Described below is a single TCR beta chain sequence and its context. The protocol was immunoSEQ multiplex PCR, while the TCRdb copy is restricted to in-frame clones and leaves out a portion. The sample holds 60,000 to 85,000 clones, 85% seen once. The sample is drawn from a study of T cell responses to AZD1222 COVID-19 vaccine. Germline V gives CDR1 SNHLY, CDR2 FYNNEI. V was pared by 2 bases and J by 5 bases, with 10 bases between. The CDR3 is 14 amino acids. The rearrangement joins TRBV2 to TRBJ1-5; D may be TRBD1 (5 bases). This specimen was peripheral blood, taken on day 0 of AZD1222 vaccination. The origin of this receptor is an adult in good health. Here the CDR3 reads CASSESQGDQPQHF. CDR3 nucleotides: TGTGCCAGCAGTGAAAGTCAGGGCGATCAGCCCCAGCATTTT. The variable domain in full, with the rest retrieved from reference TRBV2 and TRBJ1-5, is EPEVTQTPSHQVTQMGQEVILRCVPISNHLYFYWYRQILGQKVEFLVSFYNNEISEKSEIFDDQFSVERPDGSNFTLKIRSTKLEDSAMYFCASSESQGDQPQHFGDGTRLSIL.